The 32 T cell receptor beta chains in this list originate from one sample, sequenced in a study of vaccination effects on CD4 cells after COVID-19. Sequencing in the ViraFEST assay came after antigen-specific CD4+ T cells had been expanded with viral peptide pools, which were used to stimulate PBMC. Having been cultured for around nine days, the cells underwent CD4+ T cell isolation. Testing of the vaccine recipients showed negative nucleocapsid antibodies and no prior SARS-CoV-2 infection. Assay used: immunoSEQ multiplex PCR; TCRdb lists only in-frame clones, some missing. The sample includes 25,000 to 30,000 clones, about 80% seen only once; the top ten take 25% to 35%. These receptors have no known antigen. The sequenced sample was CD4+ T cells from PBMCs cultured with SARS-CoV-2 spike peptides, obtained before COVID-19 vaccination. These TCRs come from a human donor who received a COVID-19 vaccine.

This clone has a handful of counts. The chain uses TRBV6-1 and TRBJ1-5; D not certain. CDR1 MNHNS and CDR2 SASEGT come from the germline V gene. This CDR3 is built from 15 residues. V lost 2 bases to trimming and J lost 0 bases, with 8 bases between them. CDR3 region: CASSENRDSNQPQHF. CDR3 nucleotide sequence: TGTGCCAGCAGTGAAAACAGAGATAGCAATCAGCCCCAGCATTTT.

The genes are TRBV18 and TRBJ1-5; D is unclear. The V gene lost 0 bases and the J gene lost 2 bases, with 5 bases spanning the gap. The CDR3 runs to 14 residues. CDR1 is KGHSH and CDR2 is LQKENI in the germline V gene. CDR3 DNA: TGTGCCAGCTCACCACCGCATGGCAATCAGCCCCAGCATTTT. Translated, it gives CASSPPHGNQPQHF. Full variable domain (remainder filled in from reference TRBV18 and TRBJ1-5): NAGVMQNPRHLVRRRGQEARLRCSPMKGHSHVYWYRQLPEEGLKFMVYLQKENIIDESGMPKERFSAEFPKEGPSILRIQQVVRGDSAAYFCASSPPHGNQPQHFGDGTRLSIL.

This clone was seen a single time. The J gene is TRBJ2-3, the V gene TRBV6-4, with 15 bases identical to TRBD2. CDR3 length: 16 residues. V lost 7 bases, J lost 4 bases, and 6 bases stayed unmatched. Per germline, CDR1 MRHNA and CDR2 SNTAGT. CDR3 in amino acids: CASNRTSGRAPDTQYF. CDR3 nucleotide sequence: TGTGCCAGCAATCGGACTAGCGGGAGGGCCCCAGATACGCAGTATTTT.

V gene TRBV2 combines with J gene TRBJ1-6; D is unclear. CDR1 and CDR2 (germline): SNHLY, FYNNEI. V gave up 1 base and J gave up 5 bases, with 9 bases separating them. This CDR3 has 15 residues. The DNA for the CDR3 is TGTGCCAGCAGTGAAGGCCTGGCTAATAATTCACCCCTCCACTTT. Protein sequence: CASSEGLANNSPLHF.

This chain uses TRBV5-1 with TRBJ2-6, with TRBD1 identical over 7 bases. This CDR3 has 16 amino acids. CDR1 and CDR2 from the germline V gene are SGHRS and YFSETQ. J was trimmed by 2 bases and V by 4 bases; bases with no gene match: 6. The CDR3 DNA sequence: TGCGCCAGCAGCGTGAACAGGGGAGCTGGGGCCAACGTCCTGACTTTC. Its protein product is CASSVNRGAGANVLTF.

V gene TRBV6-2 or TRBV6-3 combines with J gene TRBJ2-1; 9 nucleotides line up with TRBD2. CDR1 and CDR2 (germline): MNHEY, SVGEGT. Trimming removed 6 bases from V and 3 bases from J; junction bases left unmatched: 15. The CDR3 is 18 residues long. The CDR3 DNA sequence: TGTGCCAGCAGCCCTAAAGGGAGACTAGCGGTACTCTACAATGAGCAGTTCTTC. Amino acids: CASSPKGRLAVLYNEQFF.

The chain uses TRBV18 and TRBJ1-5; 8 bases are shared with TRBD1. V shed 2 bases and J 6 bases; nucleotides not matched to a gene: 6. The CDR3 is made up of 15 amino acids. Germline CDR1 and CDR2: KGHSH and LQKENI. The CDR3 region has the DNA TGTGCCAGCTCACCAGGGCGGACAGGGTTTCAGCCCCAGCATTTT. It encodes CASSPGRTGFQPQHF.

The chain links TRBV24-1 to TRBJ1-2; TRBD1 is a possible D gene (5 bases). V was pared by 4 bases and J by 7 bases, with 9 bases between. The germline V gene has CDR1 KGHDR and CDR2 SFDVKD. This CDR3 is 12 amino acids long. CDR3 nucleotide sequence: TGTGCCACCAGTGAGAGGGGACTTGGCTACACCTTC. Its protein is CATSERGLGYTF.

The rearrangement uses TRBV29-1 and TRBJ1-1, with D possibly matching TRBD1 (5 bases). Per germline, CDR1 SQVTM and CDR2 ANQGSEA. The CDR3 totals 12 residues. V lost 6 bases and J 7 bases, leaving 15 bases between the germline ends. Here the CDR3 reads CSVSGAAREAFF. In DNA, the CDR3 is TGCAGCGTAAGTGGGGCCGCCCGTGAAGCTTTCTTT.

The J gene is TRBJ1-1, the V gene TRBV28; D is possibly TRBD1 (5 bases). Trimming left V 6 bases short and J 6 bases short, with 17 bases between. Germline V gene data show CDR1 as MDHEN and CDR2 as SYDVKM. The CDR3 loop spans 14 amino acids. The CDR3 DNA follows: TGTGCCAGCAGGGATCGAATGGGGCAGGCTGAAGCTTTCTTT. As protein: CASRDRMGQAEAFF.

This sequence joins TRBV7-9 and TRBJ2-5; 11 bases match TRBD2. This CDR3 has 13 residues. The J segment lost 2 bases and the V segment lost 11 bases, leaving 4 bases of the junction unmatched. From germline, CDR1 is SEHNR and CDR2 FQNEAQ (reference sequence). This chain's CDR3 is CAGSGGAQETQYF. In nucleotides, the CDR3 is TGTGCCGGTAGCGGGGGGGCACAAGAGACCCAGTACTTC.

The chain links TRBV7-9 to TRBJ1-3; 12 positions match TRBD1. CDR3 length equals 17 residues. Unmatched junction bases numbered 5, after V lost 5 bases and J lost 0 bases. Germline CDR1 and CDR2: SEHNR and FQNEAQ (reference sequence). CDR3 amino acids: CASSIGTGGYSGNTIYF. The DNA for the CDR3 is TGTGCCAGCAGCATCGGGACAGGGGGCTACTCTGGAAACACCATATATTTT.

This clone appeared a few times. J is TRBJ1-1 and V is TRBV30, with D unclear. The ends were cut back, 1 base at V and 5 bases at J, with 11 bases in the middle. The CDR3 covers 13 residues. Germline assignment: CDR1 GTSNPN and CDR2 SVGIG (reference sequence). CDR3 DNA sequence: TGTGCCTGGAGTGAGGAGCTGGAAACTGAAGCTTTCTTT. This translates into CAWSEELETEAFF.

This clone was picked up a small number of times. V gene TRBV4-1 combines with J gene TRBJ2-2, with TRBD1 matching over 11 bases. V lost 4 bases, J lost 2 bases, and 9 bases stayed unmatched. From germline, CDR1 is MGHRA and CDR2 YSYEKL. The CDR3 has 18 residues. The CDR3, as DNA: TGCGCCAGCAGCCGAGCCCGGACAGGGGGCTTAAACACCGGGGAGCTGTTTTTT. It encodes CASSRARTGGLNTGELFF.

This sequence joins TRBV9 and TRBJ2-1; no reliable D call. The CDR3 consists of 12 residues. The V gene lost 1 base and the J gene lost 9 bases, with 8 bases spanning the gap. The germline V gene has CDR1 SGDLS and CDR2 YYNGEE. CDR3 amino acids: CASSVRRGEQFF. For the CDR3, the DNA is TGTGCCAGCAGCGTAAGGCGCGGTGAGCAGTTCTTC.

V and J are TRBV6-5 and TRBJ1-6; D not resolved. Germline lookup yields CDR1 MNHEY and CDR2 SVGAGI. The V and J ends lost 6 bases and 7 bases respectively, with 13 bases between them. The CDR3 has 14 amino acids. DNA for the CDR3: TGTGCCAGCAGGTATGGGCGATTGAATTCACCCCTCCACTTT. It yields the protein CASRYGRLNSPLHF.

The V call is TRBV6-5, the J call TRBJ1-2, with D possibly TRBD1 on 6 matching bases. In germline, CDR1 is MNHEY, CDR2 SVGAGI. V was shortened by 5 bases and J by 4 bases, with 11 bases between the two germline ends. The CDR3 is 13 residues long. The CDR3 spells CASSIRDTYGYTF. The CDR3 DNA reads as TGTGCCAGCAGTATCCGGGACACCTATGGCTACACCTTC.

V and J are TRBV27 and TRBJ2-7; the D gene is possibly TRBD1 (6 bases). Trimming pared 6 bases from V and 4 bases from J, leaving 16 bases between. The length of the CDR3 is 14 residues. Germline V gives CDR1 MNHEY, CDR2 SMNVEV (reference sequence). CDR3 sequence reads: CASSRDTRPYEQYF. The CDR3 coding sequence is TGTGCCAGCAGCCGGGACACTAGACCTTACGAGCAGTACTTC.

The chain combines TRBV6-5 with TRBJ2-1; 7 bases fit TRBD1. The CDR3 is made up of 13 amino acids. The trim removed 8 bases at V and 4 bases at J, leaving 5 bases unmatched. Germline V gene sequence: CDR1 MNHEY, CDR2 SVGAGI. The CDR3 nucleotides read TGTGCCAGCGCCGGGACAGTGTACAATGAGCAGTTCTTC. Protein product: CASAGTVYNEQFF.

V is TRBV27 and J is TRBJ1-1; 8 nucleotides agree with TRBD1. V lost 5 bases and J lost 0; bases outside the gene matches: 8. This CDR3 region has 16 residues. CDR1 and CDR2 from the germline V gene are MNHEY and SMNVEV (reference sequence). In nucleotides, the CDR3 is TGTGCCAGCAGTAAAGGGACAGGCCCCATGAACACTGAAGCTTTCTTT. Its translation: CASSKGTGPMNTEAFF.

The V call is TRBV4-1, the J call TRBJ1-1; the D gene is possibly TRBD1 (5 bases). Germline V gives CDR1 MGHRA, CDR2 YSYEKL. The CDR3 sequence is 14 residues long. V was clipped by 1 base and J by 4 bases, with 10 bases between them. The CDR3 coding sequence is TGCGCCAGCAGCCAAGGGGCGAGGGGCACTGAAGCTTTCTTT. Amino acid sequence: CASSQGARGTEAFF.

The rearrangement joins TRBV7-2 to TRBJ1-2; TRBD1 is a possible D gene (5 bases). Trimming pared 1 base from V and 5 bases from J, leaving 8 bases between. CDR1 is SGHTA and CDR2 is FQGNSA in the germline V gene. The CDR3 spans 13 residues. This CDR3 is CASSLDRIYGYTF. CDR3 nucleotides: TGTGCCAGCAGCTTAGACAGGATTTATGGCTACACCTTC.

The V gene is TRBV11-1, the J gene TRBJ2-1; 7 nucleotides match TRBD2. The CDR3 runs 13 residues. CDR1 SGHAT and CDR2 FQDESV come from the germline V gene (reference sequence). The junction had 5 bases not matched to a gene; V was cut back by 3 bases and J by 9 bases. The DNA for the CDR3 is TGTGCCAGCAGCTTGAACCTAGCGGTTGAGCAGTTCTTC. This sequence encodes CASSLNLAVEQFF.

The chain joins TRBV23-1 to TRBJ1-6, with 12 nucleotides matching TRBD1. TRBV23-1 is an ORF for which the function is uncertain. The J segment lost 9 bases and the V segment lost 5 bases, leaving 17 bases of the junction unmatched. This CDR3 is built from 19 residues. The CDR3 region has the DNA TGCGCCAGCAGTAACTCCCCGGGACAGGGGGCGAGCGGGGGTTCACCCCTCCACTTT. Amino acids: CASSNSPGQGASGGSPLHF.

The chain combines TRBV3-1 (or the pseudogene TRBV3-2) with TRBJ1-2; D is ambiguous. Trimming cost V 0 bases and J 1 base, with 15 bases left between them. The CDR3 runs to 17 residues. Germline assignment: CDR1 LGHDT and CDR2 YNNKEL (reference sequence). Here the CDR3 reads CASSQETRQDYNYGYTF. Written as DNA, the CDR3 is TGTGCCAGCAGCCAAGAAACGCGGCAGGACTATAACTATGGCTACACCTTC.

The chain is built from TRBV5-1 and TRBJ2-5; no clear D. Per germline, CDR1 SGHRS and CDR2 YFSETQ. V lost 0 bases and J 2 bases, leaving 11 bases between the germline ends. This CDR3 is 15 amino acids long. Written as DNA, the CDR3 is TGCGCCAGCAGCTTGGAGCTGAGCTCTCAAGAGACCCAGTACTTC. Translating gives CASSLELSSQETQYF.

The V gene is TRBV5-5, the J gene TRBJ1-5, with 7 bases that match TRBD1. The CDR3 is made up of 14 amino acids. Trimming took 0 bases from V and 4 from J; bases not matched to a gene: 1. Germline-derived CDR1 and CDR2 are SGHKS and YYEKEE (reference sequence). CDR3 region: CASSLDRGNQPQHF. CDR3 coding DNA: TGTGCCAGCAGCTTGGACAGGGGTAATCAGCCCCAGCATTTT.

This clone was counted only a few times. The chain has TRBV10-3 and TRBJ1-5, with TRBD1 as a possible D gene (5 bases). The CDR3 is 13 residues long. Germline V CDR1 and CDR2: ENHRY, SYGVKD. Trimming cost V 6 bases and J 3 bases, with 9 bases left between them. The CDR3 bases are TGTGCCATCAGGGGGACGGACAATCAGCCCCAGCATTTT. It yields the protein CAIRGTDNQPQHF.

The V and J genes are TRBV5-5 and TRBJ2-5; TRBD2 matches 10 bases. The CDR3 loop spans 14 amino acids. Germline CDR1 reads SGHKS; CDR2 reads YYEKEE (reference sequence). V trimming: 3 bases; J trimming: 5 bases; junction bases outside the gene matches: 4. CDR3 sequence reads: CASSWSGGGETQYF. CDR3 nucleotides: TGTGCCAGCAGCTGGAGCGGGGGGGGCGAGACCCAGTACTTC. The full variable domain, in which reference TRBV5-5 and TRBJ2-5 provide the parts outside the CDR3, is DAGVTQSPTHLIKTRGQQVTLRCSPISGHKSVSWYQQVLGQGPQFIFQYYEKEERGRGNFPDRFSARQFPNYSSELNVNALLLGDSALYLCASSWSGGGETQYFGPGTRLLVL.

The chain is built from TRBV29-1 and TRBJ1-1; a possible D gene is TRBD1 (6 bases). CDR3 length equals 11 residues. V lost 3 bases to trimming and J lost 11 bases, with 13 bases between them. Germline CDR1 and CDR2: SQVTM and ANQGSEA. CDR3 DNA: TGCAGCGTTGATTGGGGGCAGGATGCTTTCTTT. It specifies CSVDWGQDAFF.

Only a few counts were recorded for this clone. J is TRBJ1-6 and V is TRBV18, with D maybe TRBD1 (6 bases). Looked up from germline, CDR1 is KGHSH and CDR2 is LQKENI. Deletions cut 4 bases from V and 6 bases from J, with 10 bases between. CDR3 size: 14 residues. CDR3 sequence reads: CASSLTGINSPLHF. The CDR3 nucleotides are TGTGCCAGCTCACTTACAGGGATTAATTCACCCCTCCACTTT.

V is TRBV18 and J is TRBJ2-1, with TRBD2 identical over 13 bases. Germline-derived CDR1 and CDR2 are KGHSH and LQKENI. V trimming: 6 bases; J trimming: 1 base; junction bases outside the gene matches: 9. The CDR3 extends over 18 amino acids. The CDR3 protein is CASSSRPGLAGSYNEQFF. CDR3 nucleotide sequence: TGTGCCAGCTCCTCACGGCCGGGACTAGCGGGGTCCTACAATGAGCAGTTCTTC.